One and the same sample provided the 23 T cell receptor beta chains below, sequenced in a study of cytomegalovirus exposure and HLA in healthy donors. The primer mix had 60 Vbeta and 13 Jbeta primers. The protocol was immunoSEQ multiplex PCR, while the TCRdb copy is restricted to in-frame clones and leaves out a portion. The data hold 130,000 to 150,000 clones, with roughly 75% observed a single time. The specimen was PBMCs. The receptors here all came from a man between 25 and 39 years old in good health and CMV-seronegative.

The chain recombines TRBV7-8 with TRBJ1-6, with a weak D call TRBD1 (6 bases). This CDR3 is 14 amino acids long. Trimming removed 5 bases at V and 7 bases at J, with 12 bases between. Germline V CDR1 and CDR2: SGHVS, FQNEAQ. CDR3 in DNA: TGTGCCAGCAGCCAACAGGGTGCCAATTCACCCCTCCACTTT. Residues: CASSQQGANSPLHF.

The rearrangement links TRBV6-5 to TRBJ2-7; D is possibly TRBD1 (6 bases). The CDR3 is 15 residues long. Germline assignment: CDR1 MNHEY and CDR2 SVGAGI. V lost 3 bases, J lost 3 bases, and 15 bases lay in between. The CDR3 protein is CASSYGEAGVYEQYF. In DNA form, the CDR3 reads TGTGCCAGCAGTTATGGGGAAGCAGGGGTCTACGAGCAGTACTTC.

There are a few counts of this clone. The chain uses TRBV4-1 and TRBJ2-7; 10 bases align to TRBD1. Germline assignment: CDR1 MGHRA and CDR2 YSYEKL. This CDR3 region has 14 residues. With 8 bases clipped from V and 3 bases from J, the junction kept 7 bases outside the gene matches. CDR3 region: CASGGTGEGYEQYF. For the CDR3, the DNA is TGCGCCAGCGGGGGGACAGGGGAGGGCTACGAGCAGTACTTC.

This clone has just a few counts. The rearrangement links TRBV10-1 to TRBJ2-7; 7 nucleotides align to TRBD1. Germline trimming cut 5 bases from V and 4 bases from J; bases unmatched to any gene: 5. Looked up from germline, CDR1 is WNHNN and CDR2 is SYGVQD (reference sequence). The CDR3 contains 13 residues. The CDR3 region has the DNA TGCGCCAGCAGTTGGGACAGAAAATACGAGCAGTACTTC. This translates into CASSWDRKYEQYF.

The CDR3: CASSTGQGVTGELFF. The CDR3 DNA sequence: TGTGCCAGCAGCACAGGACAGGGGGTGACCGGGGAGCTGTTTTTT. V is TRBV11-3 and J is TRBJ2-2, with TRBD1 matching 10 bases. V was clipped by 5 bases and J by 5 bases; unmatched bases: 5. This CDR3 has 15 amino acids. Looked up from germline, CDR1 is SGHNT and CDR2 is YENEEA.

As DNA, the CDR3 is TGTGCCATCAGTGAGGGGCCGGGACTAGCGGTGTACAATGAGCAGTTCTTC. Its translation: CAISEGPGLAVYNEQFF. The chain is built from TRBV10-3 and TRBJ2-1; 11 bases line up with TRBD2. Germline trimming cut 2 bases from V and 4 bases from J; bases unmatched to any gene: 7. Germline V lookup: CDR1 ENHRY, CDR2 SYGVKD. CDR3 size: 17 residues.

The CDR3 DNA is TGTGCCATCAGCGCCGGGACAGGGGCCTCCTACGAGCAGTACTTC. Translating it yields CAISAGTGASYEQYF. The V gene is TRBV10-3, the J gene TRBJ2-7; 10 bases line up with TRBD1. The germline V gene has CDR1 ENHRY and CDR2 SYGVKD. CDR3 length equals 15 residues. J gave up 0 bases and V 6 bases, and 5 bases lay outside the gene matches.

This sequence joins TRBV9 and TRBJ2-7; the match to TRBD2 covers 11 bases. With V trimmed by 0 bases and J by 6 bases, 5 bases remained unmatched. The CDR3 totals 15 residues. The germline gives CDR1 SGDLS, CDR2 YYNGEE. CDR3 bases: TGTGCCAGCAGCGTAGATGGGACTAGCGGAGGCGAGCAGTACTTC. Translating it yields CASSVDGTSGGEQYF.

V is TRBV11-1 and J is TRBJ1-1; the D is unclear. The CDR3 runs to 14 residues. V lost 2 bases and J lost 1, with 8 bases in between. Germline V lookup: CDR1 SGHAT, CDR2 FQDESV (reference sequence). The chain's CDR3 is CASSLYSGNTEAFF. For the CDR3, the DNA is TGTGCCAGCAGCTTATATTCCGGGAACACTGAAGCTTTCTTT.

The chain couples TRBV28 to TRBJ2-7; 7 bases line up with TRBD1. The CDR3 consists of 14 residues. Germline V lookup: CDR1 MDHEN, CDR2 SYDVKM. The J segment lost 4 bases and the V segment lost 8 bases, leaving 11 bases of the junction unmatched. Here the CDR3 reads CASVDRAVRYEQYF. As DNA, the CDR3 is TGTGCCAGCGTTGACAGGGCCGTCCGTTACGAGCAGTACTTC.

V and J are TRBV6-5 and TRBJ1-6, with a possible D match to TRBD1 (6 bases). The germline gives CDR1 MNHEY, CDR2 SVGAGI. Trimming removed 0 bases from V and 10 bases from J, with 13 bases in between. The CDR3 length is 15 residues. In nucleotides, the CDR3 is TGTGCCAGCAGTTACTCGCCAGGGGTAAACTCACCCCTCCACTTT. Translating it yields CASSYSPGVNSPLHF.

Sample share makes this clone medium-sized. This CDR3 reads CAISDRGTGVYEQYF. The DNA for the CDR3 is TGTGCCATCAGTGATAGGGGGACAGGGGTCTACGAGCAGTACTTC. The chain combines TRBV10-3 with TRBJ2-7, with 10 bases identical to TRBD1. Germline V gene lookup returns CDR1 ENHRY and CDR2 SYGVKD. CDR3 size: 15 residues. V lost 3 bases and J lost 3; bases outside the gene matches: 5.

This clone was recorded only once. The chain has TRBV18 and TRBJ2-3; D remains unclear. V lost 4 bases and J 3 bases, leaving 5 bases between the germline ends. This CDR3 comprises 12 residues. From germline, CDR1 is KGHSH and CDR2 LQKENI. The CDR3 here is CASSLRTDTQYF. DNA for the CDR3: TGTGCCAGCTCACTTAGAACAGATACGCAGTATTTT.

Regarding this clone: The same CDR3 is also encoded by other DNA sequences in this sample. The chain carries TRBV6-5 and TRBJ1-1; D may be TRBD1 (6 bases). Germline V lookup: CDR1 MNHEY, CDR2 SVGAGI. The V end lost 6 bases, the J end lost 7 bases, and 9 bases lay between the germline ends. This CDR3 has 11 residues. DNA of the CDR3: TGTGCCAGCAGAAGGGGGGGTGAAGCTTTCTTT. This codes for CASRRGGEAFF.

The J gene is TRBJ2-1, the V gene TRBV28, with 12 bases fitting TRBD2. Trimming cost V 7 bases and J 7 bases; bases outside gene matches: 5. Germline CDR1 reads MDHEN; CDR2 reads SYDVKM. The CDR3 contains 14 residues. CDR3 sequence (DNA): TGTGCCAGCAACGCTAGCGGGAGGGAAAATGAGCAGTTCTTC. Its translation is CASNASGRENEQFF.

This chain joins TRBV19 and TRBJ2-1; 11 positions match TRBD2. Per the germline V gene, CDR1 is LNHDA and CDR2 is SQIVND (reference sequence). Trimming removed 1 base from V and 1 base from J; junction bases left unmatched: 6. CDR3 length: 18 residues. CDR3 residues: CASSIGRTSGLSYNEQFF. The CDR3, as DNA: TGTGCCAGTAGTATAGGGAGGACTAGCGGGCTTTCCTACAATGAGCAGTTCTTC.

V is TRBV10-2 and J is TRBJ1-1, with D uncertain. Germline lookup yields CDR1 WSHSY and CDR2 SAAADI. The CDR3 has 12 amino acids. Trimming took 7 bases from V and 2 from J, leaving 8 bases between them. CDR3 in DNA: TGCGCCAGCAAGACGGGAAACACTGAAGCTTTCTTT. Translated, it gives CASKTGNTEAFF.

CDR3: CASSIAATGGSGELFF. The DNA of the CDR3 is TGTGCCAGTAGTATAGCCGCCACAGGGGGCTCCGGGGAGCTGTTTTTT. The rearrangement uses TRBV19 and TRBJ2-2; the match to TRBD1 covers 9 bases. The CDR3 has 16 amino acids. CDR1 is LNHDA, CDR2 SQIVND, per germline (reference sequence). Trimming took 1 base from V and 6 from J; bases not matched to a gene: 6.

The chain couples TRBV4-1 to TRBJ2-1, with 8 bases aligning to TRBD1. J lost 2 bases, V lost 2 bases, and 5 bases had no gene match. The CDR3 runs 16 residues. Germline CDR1 reads MGHRA; CDR2 reads YSYEKL. In DNA form, the CDR3 reads TGCGCCAGCAGCCAAAATGACAGGGGTACCTACAATGAGCAGTTCTTC. This encodes CASSQNDRGTYNEQFF.

The count of this clone is one. One junction end disagrees with the germline gene, perhaps due to a read error. V and J are TRBV6-5 and TRBJ2-7, with D possibly TRBD2 on 7 matching bases. Germline V gene data show CDR1 as MNHEY and CDR2 as SVGAGI. This CDR3 region has 13 residues. The CDR3 spells CASSAGRGGEQHF. CDR3 bases: TGTGCCAGCAGCGCCGGTAGGGGGGGCGAGCAGCACTTC.

The CDR3 DNA sequence: TGCGCCAGCAGCTTGGCCTCCGGGGACACTGAAGCTTTCTTT. This gives the protein CASSLASGDTEAFF. V and J are TRBV5-1 and TRBJ1-1, with unresolved D. The CDR3 is 14 amino acids. The V end was cut by 0 bases, the J end by 3 bases, with 9 bases between. Germline CDR1 and CDR2: SGHRS and YFSETQ.

The chain combines TRBV19 with TRBJ2-7; 9 bases match TRBD1. The CDR3 is 16 residues long. V trimming: 3 bases; J trimming: 2 bases; junction bases outside the gene matches: 8. Germline CDR1 reads LNHDA; CDR2 reads SQIVND (reference sequence). CDR3 in DNA: TGTGCCAGTAGTATTTTAGGGACAGGGAATCCCTACGAGCAGTACTTC. The encoded protein is CASSILGTGNPYEQYF.

This clone was seen a handful of times. The chain couples TRBV5-1 to TRBJ1-1; no clear D. The CDR3 extends over 13 amino acids. Germline V gene lookup returns CDR1 SGHRS and CDR2 YFSETQ. Trimming left V 5 bases short and J 3 bases short, with 11 bases between. Here the CDR3 reads CASSFQMDTEAFF. CDR3 DNA sequence: TGCGCCAGCAGTTTCCAGATGGACACTGAAGCTTTCTTT.